Listed here are 23 T cell receptor beta chains from one sample, sequenced in a study of T-cell reconstitution after alpha-beta-depleted transplantation in children. Construction of the TCRbeta library involved unique molecular identifiers. TCRdb reprocessed the PCR reads with MiXCR, giving one entry per CDR3 protein. The profile shows 40,000 to 60,000 distinct CDR3 sequences, approximately 9.2% of them singletons. Material: PBMCs, mostly from graft donor cells, obtained 60 days after TCRalphabeta/CD19-depleted stem cell transplant. The receptors stem from a male patient aged 2-9 years who had a stem cell transplant for chronic granulomatous disease, so the T cells may come from the graft donor.

This clonotype was seen only once. The CDR3 DNA follows: TGTGCCAGCAGCGTAGATACAGGGGGGGTCGGGGAGCTGTTTTTT. Translation: CASSVDTGGVGELFF. The rearrangement links TRBV9 to TRBJ2-2, with D perhaps matching TRBD1 (8 bases). CDR3 length: 15 residues. The germline V gene encodes CDR1 SGDLS and CDR2 YYNGEE. V lost 0 bases and J lost 7, with 13 bases in between.

This clonotype was observed many times. The chain employs TRBV12-3 or TRBV12-4 and TRBJ2-3; D tentatively fits TRBD1 or TRBD2 (5 bases each). This CDR3 contains 16 residues. Trimming cost V 3 bases and J 0 bases, with 13 bases left between them. The CDR3 DNA reads as TGTGCCAGCAGTTTTAACCGGGACCACAGCACAGATACGCAGTATTTT. It specifies CASSFNRDHSTDTQYF.

This clonotype was recorded many times. The chain is built from TRBV28 and TRBJ1-1; D gene ambiguous. Looked up from germline, CDR1 is MDHEN and CDR2 is SYDVKM. CDR3 size: 15 residues. Trimming pared 6 bases from V and 1 base from J, leaving 15 bases between. CDR3 sequence reads: CASSRGFSGNTEAFF. In nucleotides, the CDR3 is TGTGCCAGCAGCCGTGGGTTCTCCGGGAACACTGAAGCTTTCTTT.

This clonotype has at least ten counts. The CDR3 sequence: CASSYRSAGGLLTDTQYF. The CDR3 DNA is TGTGCCAGCAGTTACCGGAGTGCGGGAGGTCTGTTAACAGATACGCAGTATTTT. The chain carries TRBV6-5 and TRBJ2-3; TRBD2 matches at 8 bases. Germline V gives CDR1 MNHEY, CDR2 SVGAGI. Trimming cost V 2 bases and J 3 bases; bases outside gene matches: 13. CDR3 length: 18 residues.

This clonotype was detected many times. Written as DNA, the CDR3 is TGTGCCAGCAGACCTCTAGTTACCACAGATACGCAGTATTTT. Protein: CASRPLVTTDTQYF. The gene calls are TRBV6-1 and TRBJ2-3; no clear D gene. V was trimmed by 6 bases and J by 2 bases, leaving 12 bases between them. CDR1 MNHNS and CDR2 SASEGT come from the germline V gene. The CDR3 extends over 14 amino acids.

This clonotype was counted at least ten times. The rearrangement joins TRBV5-5 to TRBJ2-1; D gene uncertain. Germline CDR1 is SGHKS and CDR2 is YYEKEE (reference sequence). The germline V and J ends were trimmed by 2 bases and 0 bases, with 15 bases remaining between them. This CDR3 region has 17 residues. For the CDR3, the DNA is TGTGCCAGCAGCTTAAGACTGAAGACGGGCTCCTACAATGAGCAGTTCTTC. It translates to CASSLRLKTGSYNEQFF. Combining the CDR3 with reference TRBV5-5 and TRBJ2-1 gives the whole variable domain DAGVTQSPTHLIKTRGQQVTLRCSPISGHKSVSWYQQVLGQGPQFIFQYYEKEERGRGNFPDRFSARQFPNYSSELNVNALLLGDSALYLCASSLRLKTGSYNEQFFGPGTRLTVL.

This sequence joins TRBV18 and TRBJ1-1; D gene ambiguous. V was trimmed by 4 bases and J by 6 bases, leaving 12 bases between them. Germline V gene lookup returns CDR1 KGHSH and CDR2 LQKENI. This CDR3 region has 13 residues. The CDR3 sequence: CASSRAGYSEAFF. The CDR3, as DNA: TGTGCCAGCTCACGGGCAGGATACTCTGAAGCTTTCTTT. Full variable domain (rest looked up from reference TRBV18 and TRBJ1-1): NAGVMQNPRHLVRRRGQEARLRCSPMKGHSHVYWYRQLPEEGLKFMVYLQKENIIDESGMPKERFSAEFPKEGPSILRIQQVVRGDSAAYFCASSRAGYSEAFFGQGTRLTVV.

At least ten counts were recorded for this clonotype. V usage is TRBV6-1 and J usage is TRBJ1-1, with 8 bases aligning to TRBD1. The CDR3 has 13 residues. V shed 6 bases and J 3 bases; nucleotides not matched to a gene: 3. The germline V gene encodes CDR1 MNHNS and CDR2 SASEGT. The CDR3: CASRDRAYTEAFF. The CDR3 DNA is TGTGCCAGCAGGGACAGGGCATACACTGAAGCTTTCTTT.

This clonotype was observed at least ten times. This sequence joins TRBV18 and TRBJ2-7; TRBD1 matches at 7 bases. Trimming cost V 4 bases and J 0 bases; bases outside gene matches: 3. Germline V lookup: CDR1 KGHSH, CDR2 LQKENI. The CDR3 sequence is 14 residues long. CDR3 DNA: TGTGCCAGCTCACAGGGACAGAGCTCCTACGAGCAGTACTTC. Its protein is CASSQGQSSYEQYF.

This clonotype was observed many times. The V gene is TRBV20-1, the J gene TRBJ1-2; 7 positions match TRBD1. CDR3 length equals 12 residues. V lost 1 base, J lost 4 bases, and 0 bases stayed unmatched. Germline assignment: CDR1 DFQATT and CDR2 SNEGSKA (reference sequence). In DNA, the CDR3 is TGCAGTGCTAGAGCAGGGGGCTATGGCTACACCTTC. It specifies CSARAGGYGYTF.

V usage is TRBV7-8 and J usage is TRBJ2-3; no definite D call. V lost 8 bases, J lost 0 bases, and 21 bases lay in between. Germline-derived CDR1 and CDR2 are SGHVS and FQNEAQ. This CDR3 is 17 amino acids long. CDR3 bases: TGTGCCAGCTGGGCTCCTAGGACGGCTGCTAGCACAGATACGCAGTATTTT. Its translation is CASWAPRTAASTDTQYF. The full variable domain, its missing parts supplied by reference TRBV7-8 and TRBJ2-3, is GAGVSQSPRYKVAKRGQDVALRCDPISGHVSLFWYQQALGQGPEFLTYFQNEAQLDKSGLPSDRFFAERPEGSVSTLKIQRTQQEDSAVYLCASWAPRTAASTDTQYFGPGTRLTVL.

In its sample, this clonotype was seen many times. V usage is TRBV27 and J usage is TRBJ2-7, with D possibly being TRBD2 (5 bases). This CDR3 comprises 12 residues. V was pared by 2 bases and J by 7 bases, with 9 bases between. Germline V lookup: CDR1 MNHEY, CDR2 SMNVEV (reference sequence). In nucleotides, the CDR3 is TGTGCCAGCAGTTTAGGGCCGGGAGAGCAGTACTTC. Residues: CASSLGPGEQYF.

Ten or more counts support this clonotype. This chain uses TRBV15 with TRBJ2-1; D remains ambiguous. The CDR3 has 14 residues. V was clipped by 4 bases and J by 8 bases, with 15 bases between them. Germline V gene sequence: CDR1 LNHNV, CDR2 YYDKDF (reference sequence). CDR3 loop: CATSINRGAYEQFF. CDR3 coding DNA: TGTGCCACCAGCATTAACCGAGGTGCTTATGAGCAGTTCTTC.

By proportion, this clonotype is medium-sized. The genes are TRBV27 and TRBJ2-7, with 8 nucleotides matching TRBD2. From germline, CDR1 is MNHEY and CDR2 SMNVEV (reference sequence). The CDR3 spans 13 residues. V lost 9 bases and J lost 0; bases outside the gene matches: 4. CDR3 in DNA: TGTGCCAGTTCCAGCGGGAGCTCCTACGAGCAGTACTTC. Amino acid sequence: CASSSGSSYEQYF.

This clonotype was recorded a few times. The chain recombines TRBV19 with TRBJ1-1, with D hard to call. The CDR3 has 13 amino acids. Per germline, CDR1 LNHDA and CDR2 SQIVND (reference sequence). The V end lost 5 bases, the J end lost 3 bases, and 10 bases lay between the germline ends. The CDR3 DNA follows: TGTGCCAGTAGTCCCGGGTCCTACACTGAAGCTTTCTTT. It encodes CASSPGSYTEAFF.

CDR3 DNA: TGTGCCAGCAGCTTAGGTCTCGGACAGGGGGGCAATGAGCAGTTCTTC. It yields the protein CASSLGLGQGGNEQFF. This rearrangement joins TRBV11-3 to TRBJ2-1; 10 bases agree with TRBD1. Germline CDR1 reads SGHNT; CDR2 reads YENEEA. V lost 1 base, J lost 6 bases, and 6 bases stayed unmatched. CDR3 length equals 16 residues.

Remarks on this clonotype: A read error may explain this, as a much larger clone is one base away. This CDR3 reads CASSPCQGWREQYF. The CDR3 bases are TGTGCCAGCAGCCCATGCCAGGGGTGGCGCGAGCAGTACTTC. The chain is built from TRBV9 and TRBJ2-7; TRBD1 might be the D (6 bases). The CDR3 loop spans 14 amino acids. Trimming left V 4 bases short and J 6 bases short, with 17 bases between. Germline V gives CDR1 SGDLS, CDR2 YYNGEE.

The rearrangement uses TRBV5-1 and TRBJ2-5; D may be TRBD2 (5 bases). The V gene's germline CDR1 is SGHRS and CDR2 YFSETQ. The CDR3 length is 14 residues. V was clipped by 0 bases and J by 7 bases, with 13 bases between them. The CDR3 DNA sequence: TGCGCCAGCAGCTTGGAGGCGGGTAAGGCGACCCAGTACTTC. It encodes CASSLEAGKATQYF. Together with reference TRBV5-1 and TRBJ2-5, the CDR3 gives the full variable domain: KAGVTQTPRYLIKTRGQQVTLSCSPISGHRSVSWYQQTPGQGLQFLFEYFSETQRNKGNFPGRFSGRQFSNSRSEMNVSTLELGDSALYLCASSLEAGKATQYFGPGTRLLVL.

There are many counts of this clonotype. The chain has TRBV24-1 and TRBJ1-5; D is uncertain. V gave up 9 bases and J gave up 1 base, with 9 bases separating them. Germline loops: CDR1 KGHDR, CDR2 SFDVKD. There are 13 residues in the CDR3. The CDR3 DNA follows: TGTGCCACCCCAGAGGTAAGCAATCAGCCCCAGCATTTT. Translation: CATPEVSNQPQHF.

J is TRBJ1-1 and V is TRBV11-2; no clear D. Per germline, CDR1 SGHAT and CDR2 FQNNGV. This CDR3 spans 15 amino acids. The ends were cut back, 1 base at V and 0 bases at J, with 9 bases in the middle. The CDR3 sequence is CASSLGISLNTEAFF. The DNA of the CDR3 is TGTGCCAGCAGCTTAGGGATTAGCCTGAACACTGAAGCTTTCTTT.

This clonotype appeared many times. This chain connects TRBV7-9 to TRBJ2-1, with D tentatively TRBD1 (6 bases). Trimming removed 5 bases at V and 5 bases at J, with 16 bases between. This CDR3 has 15 residues. Germline loops: CDR1 SEHNR, CDR2 FQNEAQ (reference sequence). CDR3 amino acids: CASSETGKRDNEQFF. CDR3 coding DNA: TGTGCCAGCAGCGAAACAGGGAAAAGGGACAATGAGCAGTTCTTC.

The rearrangement links TRBV28 to TRBJ1-1; a weak D match, TRBD1 (5 bases). The CDR3 sequence is 14 residues long. Trimming took off 1 base at V and 2 bases at J, with 8 bases between the two ends. Germline loops: CDR1 MDHEN, CDR2 SYDVKM. The chain's CDR3 is CASSLLGVNTEAFF. The CDR3 DNA reads as TGTGCCAGCAGTTTATTAGGGGTTAACACTGAAGCTTTCTTT.

This sequence joins TRBV11-2 and TRBJ2-7; perhaps D is TRBD1 or TRBD2 (6 bases each). Per germline, CDR1 SGHAT and CDR2 FQNNGV. The CDR3 sequence is 16 residues long. V shed 2 bases and J shed 3 bases, with 17 bases lying between them. CDR3 DNA sequence: TGTGCCAGCAGCTTATTTATAGGGGGGATAGACTACGAGCAGTACTTC. It encodes CASSLFIGGIDYEQYF.